Listed here are 22 T cell receptor beta chains from one sample, sequenced in a study of blood T cell repertoires in COVID-19. Profiling relied on immunoSEQ multiplex PCR, and the TCRdb table lists in-frame clones only, not all of them. The sample carries approximately 250,000 clones, around 82% recorded once. Material for sequencing was peripheral blood. The receptors shown here come from a human donor in a cohort sampled during active COVID-19.

The rearrangement uses TRBV19 and TRBJ1-5; no definite D call. V was shortened by 2 bases and J by 1 base, with 9 bases between the two germline ends. The CDR3 contains 15 residues. Germline CDR1 LNHDA, CDR2 SQIVND (reference sequence). In nucleotides, the CDR3 is TGTGCCAGTAGTATACAGGCTGGGAGCAATCAGCCCCAGCATTTT. It is translated as CASSIQAGSNQPQHF.

The chain combines TRBV4-1 with TRBJ2-1; D unresolved. This CDR3 is 16 amino acids long. CDR1 is MGHRA, CDR2 YSYEKL, per germline. The V end was cut by 1 base, the J end by 4 bases, with 14 bases between. The chain's CDR3 is CASSQVNLVAYNEQFF. CDR3 nucleotides: TGCGCCAGCAGCCAAGTAAATTTGGTAGCTTACAATGAGCAGTTCTTC.

The chain is built from TRBV12-3 or TRBV12-4 and TRBJ2-7, with TRBD2 matching 7 bases. The CDR3 loop spans 12 amino acids. V trimming: 5 bases; J trimming: 4 bases; junction bases outside the gene matches: 2. The CDR3 sequence: CASSRGLYEQYF. CDR3 coding DNA: TGTGCCAGCAGTCGGGGACTATACGAGCAGTACTTC.

The rearrangement joins TRBV15 to TRBJ1-2; D gene uncertain. Germline V lookup: CDR1 LNHNV, CDR2 YYDKDF (reference sequence). CDR3 length: 17 residues. The V end lost 1 base, the J end lost 0 bases, and 15 bases lay between the germline ends. The CDR3 coding sequence is TGTGCCACCAGCAGAGGGTGGGAGGGCGCCTCTAACTATGGCTACACCTTC. The encoded protein is CATSRGWEGASNYGYTF.

The chain uses TRBV10-3 and TRBJ2-7, with D hard to call. The V end lost 3 bases, the J end lost 4 bases, and 7 bases lay between the germline ends. The germline V gene encodes CDR1 ENHRY and CDR2 SYGVKD. This CDR3 is 12 amino acids long. This CDR3 reads CAISDTEYEQYF. The CDR3 nucleotides are TGTGCCATCAGTGACACAGAGTACGAGCAGTACTTC.

The rearrangement links TRBV5-6 to TRBJ1-2; 9 bases are shared with TRBD1. The CDR3 has 12 amino acids. Germline V lookup: CDR1 SGHDT, CDR2 YYEEEE. The V and J ends lost 4 bases and 8 bases, in that order; junction bases with no gene match: 3. Here the CDR3 DNA reads TGTGCCAGCAGCATCGACAGGGGGGGCTACACCTTC. It codes for CASSIDRGGYTF.

The chain is built from TRBV6-4 and TRBJ1-1; tentatively, D is TRBD1 (6 bases). The CDR3 sequence is 15 residues long. Germline V gene data show CDR1 as MRHNA and CDR2 as SNTAGT. Trimming took off 6 bases at V and 0 bases at J, with 14 bases between the two ends. CDR3 nucleotide sequence: TGTGCCAGCAGGCCTGGGGGCCGGATGAACACTGAAGCTTTCTTT. Its protein product is CASRPGGRMNTEAFF.

The chain has TRBV11-2 and TRBJ2-1, with 11 bases aligning to TRBD2. This CDR3 spans 16 amino acids. V gave up 6 bases and J gave up 5 bases; unmatched junction bases: 9. Germline assignment: CDR1 SGHAT and CDR2 FQNNGV. Here the CDR3 reads CASSEPGLAVHNEQFF. CDR3 nucleotides: TGTGCCAGCAGTGAGCCGGGACTAGCGGTACACAATGAGCAGTTCTTC.

This chain links TRBV12-5 with TRBJ2-5; TRBD1 agrees at 10 bases. Germline-derived CDR1 and CDR2 are LGHNT and FRNRAP. The V gene end was trimmed by 1 base and the J gene end by 2 bases; junction bases not matched to a gene: 4. The CDR3 runs 16 residues. The CDR3 nucleotides read TGTGCTAGTGGTTTGGCCGGGACAGGGGATCAAGAGACCCAGTACTTC. This gives the protein CASGLAGTGDQETQYF.

CDR3 in amino acids: CATQKAGIYNEQFF. The CDR3 DNA sequence: TGTGCCACCCAAAAAGCGGGTATCTACAATGAGCAGTTCTTC. V usage is TRBV19 and J usage is TRBJ2-1, with D perhaps TRBD2 (6 bases). The germline V and J ends were trimmed by 10 bases and 3 bases, with 16 bases remaining between them. Per the germline V gene, CDR1 is LNHDA and CDR2 is SQIVND (reference sequence). There are 14 residues in the CDR3.

The V call is TRBV27, the J call TRBJ2-3; 10 nucleotides line up with TRBD2. The germline V gene has CDR1 MNHEY and CDR2 SMNVEV (reference sequence). The CDR3 sequence is 17 residues long. The trim removed 4 bases at V and 5 bases at J, leaving 12 bases unmatched. As DNA, the CDR3 is TGTGCCAGCAGTTCCAGGTCGAGCGGGAGGGCCTTAGATACGCAGTATTTT. Protein product: CASSSRSSGRALDTQYF.

The chain joins TRBV19 to TRBJ1-5, with D possibly being TRBD1 (5 bases). The CDR3 runs 15 residues. Germline V gives CDR1 LNHDA, CDR2 SQIVND (reference sequence). Between the trimmed V and J ends, which lost 3 bases and 1 base, there was a span of 10 bases. The CDR3 DNA is TGTGCCAGTAGTATTAAGGCAGGGAGCAATCAGCCCCAGCATTTT. Encoded protein: CASSIKAGSNQPQHF.

V is TRBV4-1 and J is TRBJ2-7; the match to TRBD2 covers 12 bases. The CDR3 covers 13 residues. Losses at the gene ends were 6 bases for V and 4 bases for J; bases not matched to a gene: 1. The V gene's germline CDR1 is MGHRA and CDR2 YSYEKL. The CDR3 bases are TGCGCCAGCAGTCTAGCGGGAGGGTACGAGCAGTACTTC. It yields the protein CASSLAGGYEQYF.

The V gene is TRBV6-5, the J gene TRBJ2-6; tentatively, D is TRBD1 (6 bases). Trimming left V 6 bases short and J 4 bases short, with 10 bases between. The V gene's germline CDR1 is MNHEY and CDR2 SVGAGI. The CDR3 length is 14 residues. CDR3 protein: CASRQGYGANVLTF. CDR3 bases: TGTGCCAGCAGACAGGGTTACGGGGCCAACGTCCTGACTTTC.

The chain couples TRBV10-1 to TRBJ2-7; 13 bases match TRBD2. Trimming cost V 5 bases and J 3 bases; bases outside gene matches: 7. The germline V gene encodes CDR1 WNHNN and CDR2 SYGVQD (reference sequence). The CDR3 has 16 amino acids. The chain's CDR3 is CASSPGTSGVLYEQYF. The DNA of the CDR3 is TGCGCCAGCAGTCCGGGGACTAGCGGGGTCCTCTACGAGCAGTACTTC.

This clone was counted once. The rearrangement links TRBV4-1 to TRBJ2-3; possible D gene TRBD2, 7 bases. The CDR3 has 16 residues. Trimming shortened V by 5 bases and J by 4 bases, and 19 bases separated the two germline ends. CDR1 and CDR2 from the germline V gene are MGHRA and YSYEKL. This CDR3 is CASSFPGGPMADTQYF. CDR3 coding DNA: TGCGCCAGCAGCTTCCCGGGGGGCCCCATGGCAGATACGCAGTATTTT.

The V and J genes are TRBV27 and TRBJ2-3, with D possibly TRBD2 on 7 matching bases. Trimming took off 6 bases at V and 0 bases at J, with 19 bases between the two ends. The V gene's germline CDR1 is MNHEY and CDR2 SMNVEV (reference sequence). The length of the CDR3 is 17 residues. CDR3: CASRPRGGGLSTDTQYF. The DNA of the CDR3 is TGTGCCAGCAGACCCCGAGGCGGGGGCTTAAGCACAGATACGCAGTATTTT.

The V call is TRBV5-1, the J call TRBJ2-7; weak D call: TRBD2 (5 bases). This CDR3 contains 14 residues. Germline V gene lookup returns CDR1 SGHRS and CDR2 YFSETQ. The V and J ends lost 5 bases and 3 bases respectively, with 15 bases between them. The CDR3 spells CASSTGNGRYEQYF. The CDR3 nucleotides are TGCGCCAGCAGTACCGGGAACGGACGCTACGAGCAGTACTTC.

This chain's CDR3 is CASSSEGGGLIAYEQYF. The CDR3 DNA reads TGTGCCAGCAGTTCGGAGGGCGGGGGGCTTATCGCCTACGAGCAGTACTTC. The rearrangement links TRBV28 to TRBJ2-7; the match to TRBD2 covers 8 bases. Germline-derived CDR1 and CDR2 are MDHEN and SYDVKM. This CDR3 comprises 17 residues. Unmatched junction bases numbered 13, after V lost 4 bases and J lost 2 bases.

V usage is TRBV2 and J usage is TRBJ1-5, with no clear D. Germline-derived CDR1 and CDR2 are SNHLY and FYNNEI. Deletions cut 6 bases from V and 7 bases from J, with 19 bases between. The CDR3 is made up of 15 amino acids. Here the CDR3 DNA reads TGTGCCAGCAGAAAGGAGACGGTGCCCGGGCAGCCCCAGCATTTT. Translated, it gives CASRKETVPGQPQHF.

The chain has TRBV27 and TRBJ2-7, with D perhaps matching TRBD1 (5 bases). The V gene's germline CDR1 is MNHEY and CDR2 SMNVEV (reference sequence). V lost 4 bases, J lost 2 bases, and 15 bases lay in between. CDR3 length: 15 amino acids. CDR3 loop: CASSSDSHLPYEQYF. In DNA, the CDR3 is TGTGCCAGCAGTTCCGACAGCCATCTCCCCTACGAGCAGTACTTC.

The rearrangement uses TRBV7-6 and TRBJ2-7, with D maybe TRBD2 (5 bases). Germline loops: CDR1 SGHVS, CDR2 FNYEAQ. Trimming shortened V by 1 base and J by 0 bases, and 10 bases separated the two germline ends. The CDR3 consists of 15 residues. CDR3 protein: CASSLGRGSSYEQYF. The CDR3 DNA is TGTGCCAGCAGCTTAGGACGAGGGAGCTCCTACGAGCAGTACTTC.